The clone carrying this T cell receptor (beta chain) was seen once. Its target is unknown. These data are taken from a study of T cell responses to AZD1222 COVID-19 vaccine. This table comes from immunoSEQ multiplex PCR, and its TCRdb copy is limited to in-frame clones, with some not included. The sample lists roughly 80,000 clones; around 90% were seen once. General observations from the study: Regions 160-218 and 743-854 held dominance among vaccine-associated CD4 TCRs, which spanned spike. Mostly white British, mostly female donors; authors suggested clonal diversity may be underestimated. Elevations in Spike-specific TCR breadth and depth followed administration of two AZD1222 doses.

Germline V gene lookup returns CDR1 SGHTA and CDR2 FQGNSA. Trimming shortened V by 5 bases and J by 5 bases, and 4 bases separated the two germline ends. This CDR3 has 11 residues. The sample here was peripheral blood, taken on day 0 of MenACWY control vaccination. The chain employs TRBV7-2 and TRBJ2-1; no clear D. This receptor was taken from an adult in good health. CDR3 loop: CASSIHNEQFF. The CDR3 DNA reads TGTGCCAGCAGCATCCACAATGAGCAGTTCTTC.